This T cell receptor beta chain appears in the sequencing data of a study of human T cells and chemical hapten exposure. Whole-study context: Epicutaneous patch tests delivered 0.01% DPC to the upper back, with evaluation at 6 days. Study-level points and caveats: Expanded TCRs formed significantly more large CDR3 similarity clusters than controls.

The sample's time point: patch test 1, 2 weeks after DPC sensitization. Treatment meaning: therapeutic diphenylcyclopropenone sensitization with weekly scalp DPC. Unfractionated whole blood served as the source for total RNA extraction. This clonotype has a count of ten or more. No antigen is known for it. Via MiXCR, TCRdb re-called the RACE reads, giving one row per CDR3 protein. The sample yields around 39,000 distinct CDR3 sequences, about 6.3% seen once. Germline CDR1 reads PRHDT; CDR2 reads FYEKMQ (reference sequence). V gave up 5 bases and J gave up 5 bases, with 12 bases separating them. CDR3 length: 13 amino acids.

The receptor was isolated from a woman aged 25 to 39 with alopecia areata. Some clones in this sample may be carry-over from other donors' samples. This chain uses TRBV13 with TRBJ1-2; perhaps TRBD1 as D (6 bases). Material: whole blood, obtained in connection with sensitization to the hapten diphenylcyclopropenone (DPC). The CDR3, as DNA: TGTGCCAGCAGCCTGAACAGGGAATATGGCTACACCTTC. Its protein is CASSLNREYGYTF.